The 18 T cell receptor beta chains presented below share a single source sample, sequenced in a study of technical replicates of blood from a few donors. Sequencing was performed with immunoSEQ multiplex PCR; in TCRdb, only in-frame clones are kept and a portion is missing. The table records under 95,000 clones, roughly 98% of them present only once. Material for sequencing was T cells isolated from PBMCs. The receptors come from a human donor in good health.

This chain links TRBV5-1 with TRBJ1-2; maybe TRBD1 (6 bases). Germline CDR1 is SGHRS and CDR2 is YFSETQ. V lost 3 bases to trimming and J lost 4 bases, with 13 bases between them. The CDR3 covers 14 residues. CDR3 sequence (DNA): TGCGCCAGCAGCTCCACCGAGACAGGCTATGGCTACACCTTC. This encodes CASSSTETGYGYTF.

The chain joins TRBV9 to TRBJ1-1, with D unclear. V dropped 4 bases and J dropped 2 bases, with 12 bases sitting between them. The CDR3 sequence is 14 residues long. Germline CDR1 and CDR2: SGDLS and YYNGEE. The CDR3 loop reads CASSSDGGNTEAFF. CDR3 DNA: TGTGCCAGCAGCTCTGATGGTGGCAACACTGAAGCTTTCTTT.

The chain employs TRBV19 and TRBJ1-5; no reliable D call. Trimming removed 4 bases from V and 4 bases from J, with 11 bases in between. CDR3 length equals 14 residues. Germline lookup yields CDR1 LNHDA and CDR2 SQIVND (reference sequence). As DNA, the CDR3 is TGTGCCAGTAGTACAACCGGCGGGAATCAGCCCCAGCATTTT. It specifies CASSTTGGNQPQHF.

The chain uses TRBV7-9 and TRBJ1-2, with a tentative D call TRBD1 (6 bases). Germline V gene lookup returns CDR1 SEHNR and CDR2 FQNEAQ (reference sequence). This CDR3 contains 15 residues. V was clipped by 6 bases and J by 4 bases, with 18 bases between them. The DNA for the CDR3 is TGTGCCAGCAGTGTAGGGGGGGAGAGTCCCTATGGCTACACCTTC. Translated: CASSVGGESPYGYTF.

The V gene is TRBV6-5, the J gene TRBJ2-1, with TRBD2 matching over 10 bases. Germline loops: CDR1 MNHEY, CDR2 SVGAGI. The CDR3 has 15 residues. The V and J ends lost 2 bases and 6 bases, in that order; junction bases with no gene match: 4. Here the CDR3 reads CASSYSGGVSNEQFF. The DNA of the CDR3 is TGTGCCAGCAGTTACAGCGGGGGGGTGTCCAATGAGCAGTTCTTC.

CDR3 sequence (DNA): TGCGCCAGCAGCCTCCAAGAGACCCAGTACTTC. This codes for CASSLQETQYF. The gene calls are TRBV5-1 and TRBJ2-5, with D unresolved. This CDR3 is built from 11 residues. Trimming pared 4 bases from V and 1 base from J, leaving 2 bases between. Germline loops: CDR1 SGHRS, CDR2 YFSETQ.

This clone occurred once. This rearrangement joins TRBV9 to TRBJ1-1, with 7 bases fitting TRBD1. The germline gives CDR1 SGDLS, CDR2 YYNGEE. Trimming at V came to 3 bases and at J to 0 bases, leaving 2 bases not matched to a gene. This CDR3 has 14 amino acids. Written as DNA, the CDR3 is TGTGCCAGCAGCGCCGGGACAGTGAACACTGAAGCTTTCTTT. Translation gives CASSAGTVNTEAFF.

This chain's CDR3 is CATKPGTSGYTDTQYF. DNA for the CDR3: TGTGCCACCAAGCCCGGGACTAGCGGGTACACAGATACGCAGTATTTT. This chain uses TRBV21-1 with TRBJ2-3; TRBD2, the D gene given by the table, was not confirmed from the DNA. TRBV21-1 is a pseudogene locus. CDR3 length: 16 amino acids.

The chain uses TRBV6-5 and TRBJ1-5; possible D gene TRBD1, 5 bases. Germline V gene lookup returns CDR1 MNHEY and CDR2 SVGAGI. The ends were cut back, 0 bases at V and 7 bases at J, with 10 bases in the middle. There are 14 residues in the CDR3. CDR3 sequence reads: CASSYSRSGQPQHF. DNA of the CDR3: TGTGCCAGCAGTTACTCTAGGTCAGGGCAGCCCCAGCATTTT.

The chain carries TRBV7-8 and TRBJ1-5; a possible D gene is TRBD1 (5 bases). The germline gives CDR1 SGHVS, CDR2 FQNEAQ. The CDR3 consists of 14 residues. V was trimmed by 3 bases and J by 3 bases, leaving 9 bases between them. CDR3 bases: TGTGCCAGCAGCTTCCGACAGATCAATCAGCCCCAGCATTTT. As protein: CASSFRQINQPQHF. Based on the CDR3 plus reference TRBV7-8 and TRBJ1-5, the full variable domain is GAGVSQSPRYKVAKRGQDVALRCDPISGHVSLFWYQQALGQGPEFLTYFQNEAQLDKSGLPSDRFFAERPEGSVSTLKIQRTQQEDSAVYLCASSFRQINQPQHFGDGTRLSIL.

As DNA, the CDR3 is TGTGCCACCAGCAGAGATTTGGGGGCGGCTGAAGCTTTCTTT. Protein product: CATSRDLGAAEAFF. The chain couples TRBV15 to TRBJ1-1, with D possibly being TRBD1 (6 bases). This CDR3 has 14 amino acids. V gave up 0 bases and J gave up 6 bases, with 11 bases separating them. Germline-derived CDR1 and CDR2 are LNHNV and YYDKDF (reference sequence).

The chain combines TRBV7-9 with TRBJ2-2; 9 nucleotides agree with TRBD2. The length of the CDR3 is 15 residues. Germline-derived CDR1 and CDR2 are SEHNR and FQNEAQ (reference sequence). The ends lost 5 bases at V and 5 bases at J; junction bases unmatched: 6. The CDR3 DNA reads TGTGCCAGCAGCCTGACTAGCGGTGGTACCGGGGAGCTGTTTTTT. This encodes CASSLTSGGTGELFF.

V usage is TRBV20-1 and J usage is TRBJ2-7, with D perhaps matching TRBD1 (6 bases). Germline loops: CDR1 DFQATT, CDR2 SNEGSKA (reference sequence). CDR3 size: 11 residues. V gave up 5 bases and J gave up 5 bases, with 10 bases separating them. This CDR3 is CSAGRQDEQYF. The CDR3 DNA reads TGCAGTGCTGGAAGACAGGACGAGCAGTACTTC.

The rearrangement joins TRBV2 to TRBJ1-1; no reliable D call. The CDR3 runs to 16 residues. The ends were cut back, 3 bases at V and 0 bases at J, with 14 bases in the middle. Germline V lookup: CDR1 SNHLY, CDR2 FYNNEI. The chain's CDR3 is CASSDFSAGMNTEAFF. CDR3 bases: TGTGCCAGCAGTGATTTTAGCGCAGGTATGAACACTGAAGCTTTCTTT. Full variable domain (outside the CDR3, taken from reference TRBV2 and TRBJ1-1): EPEVTQTPSHQVTQMGQEVILRCVPISNHLYFYWYRQILGQKVEFLVSFYNNEISEKSEIFDDQFSVERPDGSNFTLKIRSTKLEDSAMYFCASSDFSAGMNTEAFFGQGTRLTVV.

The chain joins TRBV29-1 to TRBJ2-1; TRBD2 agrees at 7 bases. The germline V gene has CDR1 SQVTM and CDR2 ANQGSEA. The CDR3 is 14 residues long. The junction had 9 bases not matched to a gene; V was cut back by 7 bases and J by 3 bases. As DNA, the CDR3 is TGCAGCGCATCGGGACTAACCTACTACAATGAGCAGTTCTTC. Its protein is CSASGLTYYNEQFF.

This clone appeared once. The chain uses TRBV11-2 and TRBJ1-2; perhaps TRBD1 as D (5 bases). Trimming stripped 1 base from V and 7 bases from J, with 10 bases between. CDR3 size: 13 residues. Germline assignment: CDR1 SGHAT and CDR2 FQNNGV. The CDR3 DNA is TGTGCCAGCAGCTTAGGCAGGGTCGGTGGCTACACCTTC. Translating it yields CASSLGRVGGYTF. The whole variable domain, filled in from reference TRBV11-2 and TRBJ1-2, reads EAGVAQSPRYKIIEKRQSVAFWCNPISGHATLYWYQQILGQGPKLLIQFQNNGVVDDSQLPKDRFSAERLKGVDSTLKIQPAKLEDSAVYLCASSLGRVGGYTFGSGTRLTVV.

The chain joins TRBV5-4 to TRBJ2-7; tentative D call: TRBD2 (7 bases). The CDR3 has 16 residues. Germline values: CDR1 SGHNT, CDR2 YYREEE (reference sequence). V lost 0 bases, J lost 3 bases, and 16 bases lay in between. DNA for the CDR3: TGTGCCAGCAGCTTGGGATGGGAGGGACACCTCTACGAGCAGTACTTC. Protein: CASSLGWEGHLYEQYF. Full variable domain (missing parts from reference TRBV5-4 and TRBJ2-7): ETGVTQSPTHLIKTRGQQVTLRCSSQSGHNTVSWYQQALGQGPQFIFQYYREEENGRGNFPPRFSGLQFPNYSSELNVNALELDDSALYLCASSLGWEGHLYEQYFGPGTRLTVT.

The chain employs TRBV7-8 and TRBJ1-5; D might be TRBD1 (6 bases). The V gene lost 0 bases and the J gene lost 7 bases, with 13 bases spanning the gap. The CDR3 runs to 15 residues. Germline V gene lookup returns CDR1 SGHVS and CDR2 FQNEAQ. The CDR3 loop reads CASSLAGYRDQPQHF. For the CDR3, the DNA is TGTGCCAGCAGCTTAGCGGGGTACAGGGACCAGCCCCAGCATTTT.